Following are 30 T cell receptor beta chains from one sample sequenced in a study of beta chain features in type 1 diabetes. Sequenced material consisted of expressed TCRB transcripts (all of the isolated RNA was reverse transcribed). Clones were sequenced by immunoSEQ multiplex PCR, and TCRdb holds only the in-frame ones, with some missing. The data show hundreds of thousands of clones, roughly 8% seen once. The sample comprised central memory CD4+ T cells from blood. These receptors all stem from a woman between 18 and 29 years old in good health.

This sequence joins TRBV5-1 and TRBJ2-1, with TRBD1 identical over 9 bases. The CDR3 is made up of 15 amino acids. Germline CDR1 and CDR2: SGHRS and YFSETQ. V shed 4 bases and J 7 bases; nucleotides not matched to a gene: 9. CDR3 nucleotide sequence: TGCGCCAGCAGCAGGACAGGGGTGGACGCAAATGAGCAGTTCTTC. Its translation: CASSRTGVDANEQFF.

This clone was recorded at least ten times. The chain joins TRBV6-6 to TRBJ2-3; 11 bases line up with TRBD2. The V gene's germline CDR1 is MNHNY and CDR2 SVGAGI (reference sequence). CDR3 length: 15 residues. V was pared by 6 bases and J by 6 bases, with 8 bases of the junction left unmatched. The CDR3 reads CASSQLAGVADTQYF. The CDR3 DNA is TGTGCCAGCAGCCAACTAGCGGGAGTGGCTGATACGCAGTATTTT.

The V call is TRBV5-6, the J call TRBJ2-3, with 8 nucleotides matching TRBD1. Germline-derived CDR1 and CDR2 are SGHDT and YYEEEE. The J segment lost 3 bases and the V segment lost 4 bases, leaving 7 bases of the junction unmatched. CDR3 length: 15 residues. The CDR3 is CASSKGQGWTDTQYF. DNA for the CDR3: TGTGCCAGCAGCAAAGGACAGGGATGGACAGATACGCAGTATTTT.

There are many counts of this clone. This sequence joins TRBV4-1 and TRBJ2-3; 11 positions agree with TRBD1. The CDR3 is 16 amino acids. From germline, CDR1 is MGHRA and CDR2 YSYEKL. V lost 1 base, J lost 3 bases, and 3 bases stayed unmatched. CDR3 amino acids: CASSQVRDRGTDTQYF. The CDR3 nucleotides are TGCGCCAGCAGCCAAGTCCGGGACAGGGGGACAGATACGCAGTATTTT.

This clone was recorded a few times. The junction and the germline gene differ at one end; a read error may be behind it. V is TRBV6-1 and J is TRBJ2-3, with 7 positions matching TRBD2. The CDR3 is 14 amino acids. Germline-derived CDR1 and CDR2 are MNHNS and SASEGT. The CDR3 bases are TGTGCCAGCAGCGAAGGGAGGGCCACAGATACGCAGTATTTT. Its protein product is CASSEGRATDTQYF.

This clone was observed a few times. V and J are TRBV27 and TRBJ1-2; 9 positions match TRBD1. V was clipped by 2 bases and J by 6 bases; unmatched bases: 13. The CDR3 extends over 17 amino acids. The V gene's germline CDR1 is MNHEY and CDR2 SMNVEV (reference sequence). The CDR3 here is CASSLRRGGTGFNGYTF. The CDR3 DNA reads TGTGCCAGCAGTTTAAGAAGGGGCGGGACAGGGTTTAATGGCTACACCTTC.

A few counts support this clone. The chain uses TRBV5-6 and TRBJ2-3; a weak D match, TRBD2 (7 bases). There are 17 residues in the CDR3. V lost 6 bases, J lost 3 bases, and 23 bases lay in between. Looked up from germline, CDR1 is SGHDT and CDR2 is YYEEEE. DNA of the CDR3: TGTGCCAGCACCCACATTACTGGGGGGGGCGGGACAGATACGCAGTATTTT. It encodes CASTHITGGGGTDTQYF.

The chain couples TRBV5-1 to TRBJ2-1; 11 bases fit TRBD2. From germline, CDR1 is SGHRS and CDR2 YFSETQ. The trim removed 0 bases at V and 9 bases at J, leaving 11 bases unmatched. The CDR3 covers 17 residues. The CDR3 bases are TGCGCCAGCAGCTTGGCCTTACTAGCGGGAGAGCAGGGTGAGCAGTTCTTC. Residues: CASSLALLAGEQGEQFF. Using reference TRBV5-1 and TRBJ2-1 for the parts outside the CDR3, the full variable domain is KAGVTQTPRYLIKTRGQQVTLSCSPISGHRSVSWYQQTPGQGLQFLFEYFSETQRNKGNFPGRFSGRQFSNSRSEMNVSTLELGDSALYLCASSLALLAGEQGEQFFGPGTRLTVL.

V usage is TRBV5-1 and J usage is TRBJ2-7; D unclear. V lost 7 bases, J lost 5 bases, and 16 bases lay in between. This CDR3 region has 13 residues. The germline gives CDR1 SGHRS, CDR2 YFSETQ. The CDR3 DNA is TGCGCCAGCTCCCGAGGTGATTTGAACGAGCAGTACTTC. Translation gives CASSRGDLNEQYF.

This clone was found a few times. The identical CDR3 is also encoded by other nucleotide sequences in the sample. The chain is built from TRBV7-2 and TRBJ2-1; 9 bases are shared with TRBD2. The germline gives CDR1 SGHTA, CDR2 FQGNSA. The CDR3 has 16 residues. After removal of 1 base from V and 4 bases from J, the junction contained 5 bases not matched to a gene. As DNA, the CDR3 is TGTGCCAGCAGCTTAGAGGCTAGCGGGATTTACAATGAGCAGTTCTTC. Translating gives CASSLEASGIYNEQFF.

The gene calls are TRBV6-1 and TRBJ2-1; 11 nucleotides line up with TRBD2. Germline-derived CDR1 and CDR2 are MNHNS and SASEGT. The J segment lost 7 bases and the V segment lost 5 bases, leaving 7 bases of the junction unmatched. The CDR3 sequence is 15 residues long. CDR3 in amino acids: CASSTPGLAVNEQFF. The CDR3, as DNA: TGTGCCAGCAGTACCCCGGGACTAGCGGTAAATGAGCAGTTCTTC.

This chain uses TRBV6-5 with TRBJ1-4; tentative D call: TRBD1 (5 bases). The ends were cut back, 6 bases at V and 7 bases at J, with 18 bases in the middle. Germline loops: CDR1 MNHEY, CDR2 SVGAGI. The CDR3 is 15 residues long. CDR3 amino acids: CASRRGGGIGEKLFF. CDR3 nucleotide sequence: TGTGCCAGCAGGCGCGGTGGGGGGATAGGTGAAAAACTGTTTTTT.

This clone was counted a few times. The chain has TRBV5-3 and TRBJ2-5; no clear D. TRBV5-3 is classed as an ORF, of uncertain function. The V and J ends lost 5 bases and 2 bases respectively, with 4 bases between them. The CDR3 contains 11 residues. The CDR3 region is CARSGQETQYF. The CDR3 nucleotides read TGTGCCAGAAGTGGTCAAGAGACCCAGTACTTC.

This clone has ten or more counts. CDR3 DNA sequence: TGTGCCAGTGGAGCGGGAGACAAAAACATTCAGTACTTC. This sequence encodes CASGAGDKNIQYF. V is TRBV2 and J is TRBJ2-4; 8 bases map to TRBD2. This CDR3 is 13 amino acids long. Germline V lookup: CDR1 SNHLY, CDR2 FYNNEI. Unmatched junction bases numbered 4, after V lost 9 bases and J lost 3 bases. Full variable domain (missing parts from reference TRBV2 and TRBJ2-4): EPEVTQTPSHQVTQMGQEVILRCVPISNHLYFYWYRQILGQKVEFLVSFYNNEISEKSEIFDDQFSVERPDGSNFTLKIRSTKLEDSAMYFCASGAGDKNIQYFGAGTRLSVL.

The genes are TRBV7-9 and TRBJ2-7; 9 bases agree with TRBD1. Unmatched junction bases numbered 5, after V lost 5 bases and J lost 3 bases. This CDR3 has 14 residues. Germline assignment: CDR1 SEHNR and CDR2 FQNEAQ (reference sequence). The CDR3 spells CASSRPGQGYEQYF. For the CDR3, the DNA is TGTGCCAGCAGCCGCCCGGGACAGGGCTACGAGCAGTACTTC.

In nucleotides, the CDR3 is TGTGCCAGCAGCGGGACAGGGTCATCCTACGAGCAGTACTTC. Its translation is CASSGTGSSYEQYF. V gene TRBV7-9 combines with J gene TRBJ2-7, with 9 bases aligning to TRBD1. From germline, CDR1 is SEHNR and CDR2 FQNEAQ (reference sequence). V trimming: 5 bases; J trimming: 1 base; junction bases outside the gene matches: 3. There are 14 residues in the CDR3.

This clone was recorded many times. The rearrangement joins TRBV4-2 to TRBJ2-3; 8 positions match TRBD1. The CDR3 has 15 residues. V shed 3 bases, J shed 4 bases, and the junction held 6 bases outside the gene matches. Germline assignment: CDR1 LGHNA and CDR2 YNFKEQ. The DNA of the CDR3 is TGTGCCAGCAGCCAGTCGGACAGGGAGGCAGATACGCAGTATTTT. It encodes CASSQSDREADTQYF.

The gene calls are TRBV5-1 and TRBJ1-2, with TRBD1 matching 7 bases. Germline V gene sequence: CDR1 SGHRS, CDR2 YFSETQ. The CDR3 runs 14 residues. Trimming took 0 bases from V and 7 from J; bases not matched to a gene: 6. The CDR3 sequence is CASSLDQGGFGYTF. CDR3 nucleotide sequence: TGCGCCAGCAGCTTGGATCAAGGGGGCTTTGGCTACACCTTC.

The chain links TRBV28 to TRBJ2-7; 8 positions match TRBD2. CDR3 length: 14 amino acids. Germline V gene sequence: CDR1 MDHEN, CDR2 SYDVKM. Trimming at V came to 6 bases and at J to 0 bases, leaving 4 bases not matched to a gene. In nucleotides, the CDR3 is TGTGCCAGCAGAACCAGCGGGAGCTCCTACGAGCAGTACTTC. Protein sequence: CASRTSGSSYEQYF. The full variable domain, rest sourced from reference TRBV28 and TRBJ2-7, is DVKVTQSSRYLVKRTGEKVFLECVQDMDHENMFWYRQDPGLGLRLIYFSYDVKMKEKGDIPEGYSVSREKKERFSLILESASTNQTSMYLCASRTSGSSYEQYFGPGTRLTVT.

This sequence joins TRBV10-2 and TRBJ2-3; the D call may be TRBD1 or TRBD2 (5 bases each). The V gene lost 0 bases and the J gene lost 5 bases, with 15 bases spanning the gap. The CDR3 extends over 16 amino acids. The V gene's germline CDR1 is WSHSY and CDR2 SAAADI. CDR3 amino acids: CASSESRGGGRDTQYF. Here the CDR3 DNA reads TGCGCCAGCAGTGAGTCAAGGGGTGGGGGAAGAGATACGCAGTATTTT.

This clone has more than one count but fewer than ten. The V call is TRBV7-2, the J call TRBJ2-2; D may match TRBD1 or TRBD2 (5 bases each). The V end lost 4 bases, the J end lost 1 base, and 10 bases lay between the germline ends. Germline CDR1 SGHTA, CDR2 FQGNSA. This CDR3 is 15 amino acids long. The CDR3 sequence is CASSWGRMNTGELFF. The CDR3, as DNA: TGTGCCAGCAGCTGGGGACGGATGAACACCGGGGAGCTGTTTTTT.

This clone was counted a few times. V is TRBV14 and J is TRBJ2-1; 10 nucleotides match TRBD2. J gave up 9 bases and V 4 bases, and 9 bases lay outside the gene matches. Germline V CDR1 and CDR2: SGHDN, FVKESK. This CDR3 is built from 15 residues. The CDR3 sequence: CASSLLAGVEFEQFF. The CDR3 DNA follows: TGTGCCAGCAGCCTTCTAGCGGGAGTGGAGTTTGAGCAGTTCTTC.

The gene calls are TRBV5-1 and TRBJ2-1, with a possible D match to TRBD2 (6 bases). The CDR3 covers 15 residues. The V gene's germline CDR1 is SGHRS and CDR2 YFSETQ. The V and J ends lost 0 bases and 3 bases respectively, with 10 bases between them. The CDR3 DNA sequence: TGCGCCAGCAGCTTGGTAGCTAGCGACTACAATGAGCAGTTCTTC. It yields the protein CASSLVASDYNEQFF.

This rearrangement joins TRBV5-1 to TRBJ1-2; 10 positions match TRBD1. Germline CDR1 is SGHRS and CDR2 is YFSETQ. CDR3 length equals 14 residues. The ends lost 1 base at V and 6 bases at J; junction bases unmatched: 3. As DNA, the CDR3 is TGCGCCAGCAGCTTGACCGGGACAGGGGATGGCTACACCTTC. Translating gives CASSLTGTGDGYTF.

This chain links TRBV4-1 with TRBJ2-5, with D perhaps being TRBD1 or TRBD2 (5 bases each). The CDR3 contains 15 residues. The ends were cut back, 4 bases at V and 0 bases at J, with 12 bases in the middle. Germline CDR1 and CDR2: MGHRA and YSYEKL. The CDR3 here is CASSPGTVYQETQYF. CDR3 DNA sequence: TGCGCCAGCAGCCCCGGGACGGTGTACCAAGAGACCCAGTACTTC.

In its sample, this clone was seen a few times. The chain carries TRBV7-2 and TRBJ1-4; no clear D gene. Germline CDR1 reads SGHTA; CDR2 reads FQGNSA. V lost 4 bases, J lost 7 bases, and 10 bases lay in between. CDR3 length: 13 residues. CDR3 nucleotides: TGTGCCAGCAGCTCCCAAGGGCGTGAAAAACTGTTTTTT. As protein: CASSSQGREKLFF.

This clone occurred a few times. The CDR3 region has the DNA TGTGCCAGCAGCGGGACCGGGACAGGGCCCTACGAGCAGTACTTC. As protein: CASSGTGTGPYEQYF. The chain links TRBV2 to TRBJ2-7; 9 bases match TRBD1. The CDR3 totals 15 residues. Trimming removed 6 bases from V and 2 bases from J; junction bases left unmatched: 8. Germline V gene data show CDR1 as SNHLY and CDR2 as FYNNEI. Looking up the rest from reference TRBV2 and TRBJ2-7 gives the full variable domain: EPEVTQTPSHQVTQMGQEVILRCVPISNHLYFYWYRQILGQKVEFLVSFYNNEISEKSEIFDDQFSVERPDGSNFTLKIRSTKLEDSAMYFCASSGTGTGPYEQYFGPGTRLTVT.

J is TRBJ2-1 and V is TRBV28, with 7 positions matching TRBD2. The CDR3 spans 16 residues. Germline-derived CDR1 and CDR2 are MDHEN and SYDVKM. Unmatched junction bases numbered 15, after V lost 6 bases and J lost 7 bases. CDR3 in DNA: TGTGCCAGCAGACTCAACGCGGGAGTAGGGAGGAATGAGCAGTTCTTC. Encoded protein: CASRLNAGVGRNEQFF.

This clone was detected only a few times. This chain connects TRBV5-1 to TRBJ2-5; 14 bases match TRBD2. The germline CDR1 and CDR2 sequences are SGHRS and YFSETQ. The CDR3 contains 15 residues. The trim removed 4 bases at V and 5 bases at J, leaving 4 bases unmatched. CDR3 bases: TGCGCCAGCAGCCTGGGACTAGCGGGAGCGGAGACCCAGTACTTC. Its protein product is CASSLGLAGAETQYF.

J is TRBJ2-1 and V is TRBV5-1; 8 bases are a match to TRBD2. Trimming removed 1 base from V and 5 bases from J; junction bases left unmatched: 11. This CDR3 contains 17 residues. Per the germline V gene, CDR1 is SGHRS and CDR2 is YFSETQ. The DNA for the CDR3 is TGCGCCAGCAGCTTGACGAATCGGCGGGAGGCTAACAATGAGCAGTTCTTC. Residues: CASSLTNRREANNEQFF.